The following is a TCR beta chain sequence with its context. The antigen is not known. One junction end does not reproduce the germline sequence, and a read error may be involved. RNA was extracted from bulk tissue without any cell sorting. Per germline, CDR1 MGHRA and CDR2 YSYEKL. The CDR3 runs 15 residues. The record originates from a study of tumor and adjacent non-tumor tissue in lung cancer. A modified ARM-PCR protocol with three rounds of nested PCR amplified TCRbeta. TCRdb recomputed calls from the multiplex PCR reads with MiXCR, one row per CDR3 protein. This table has around 79,000 distinct CDR3 sequences, approximately 72% appearing once. Points from the study as a whole: Tumor TCR diversity, when higher, was linked to shorter survival. Normal lung showed higher cumulative top 100 clone frequency than tumor.

Specimen: lung tumor tissue. The V call is TRBV4-1, the J call TRBJ1-1, with TRBD1 as a possible D gene (5 bases). The receptor's source is a woman aged 40 to 55 with non-small cell lung cancer. This CDR3 reads CTSSPSVRGVIKAFF. The CDR3, as DNA: TGCACCAGCAGCCCGTCGGTTAGGGGAGTTATTAAAGCTTTCTTT.